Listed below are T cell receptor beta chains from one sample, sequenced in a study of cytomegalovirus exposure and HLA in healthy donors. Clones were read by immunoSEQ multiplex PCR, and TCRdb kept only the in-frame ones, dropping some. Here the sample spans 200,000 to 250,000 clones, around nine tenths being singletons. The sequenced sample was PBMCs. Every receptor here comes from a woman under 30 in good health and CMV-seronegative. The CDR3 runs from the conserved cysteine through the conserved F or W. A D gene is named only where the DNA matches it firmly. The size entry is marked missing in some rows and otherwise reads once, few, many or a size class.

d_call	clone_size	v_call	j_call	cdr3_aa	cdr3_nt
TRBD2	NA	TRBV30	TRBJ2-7	CAWNRGRTRTYEQYF	TGTGCCTGGAACCGAGGCAGGACTAGGACTTACGAGCAGTACTTC
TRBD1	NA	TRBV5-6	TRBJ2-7	CASSLYGQGTMSYEQYF	TGTGCCAGCAGCTTATACGGACAGGGGACCATGTCCTACGAGCAGTACTTC
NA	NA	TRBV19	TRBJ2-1	CASSIQQGIIDEQFF	TGTGCCAGTAGTATCCAACAGGGAATTATCGATGAGCAGTTCTTC
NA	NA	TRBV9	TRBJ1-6	CASSVTGSSYNSPLHF	TGTGCCAGCAGCGTGACGGGAAGCTCCTATAATTCACCCCTCCACTTT
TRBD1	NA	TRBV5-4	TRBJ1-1	CASSLEPPGQGVKTFF	TGTGCCAGCAGCTTGGAACCCCCGGGACAGGGGGTGAAAACTTTCTTT
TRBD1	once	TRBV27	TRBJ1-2	CASTRQGAWAGYTF	TGTGCCAGCACAAGACAGGGGGCCTGGGCGGGCTACACCTTC
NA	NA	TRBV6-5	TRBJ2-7	CASTQDWSSYEQYF	TGTGCCAGCACCCAGGACTGGAGCTCCTACGAGCAGTACTTC
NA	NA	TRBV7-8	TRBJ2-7	CASSPPPATYEQYF	TGTGCCAGCAGCCCCCCCCCAGCGACCTACGAGCAGTACTTC
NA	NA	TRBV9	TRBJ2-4	CASSVTASSKNIQYF	TGTGCCAGCAGCGTCACTGCCTCTTCCAAAAACATTCAGTACTTC
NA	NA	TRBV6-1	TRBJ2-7	CASSEDGLNIYEQYF	TGTGCCAGCAGTGAAGATGGACTGAATATCTACGAGCAGTACTTC
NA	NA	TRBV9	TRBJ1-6	CASSAVDSYSSYNSPLHF	TGTGCCAGCAGCGCCGTCGACTCCTATAGCTCCTATAATTCACCCCTCCACTTT
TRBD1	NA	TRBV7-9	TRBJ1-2	CASSLGTGGSGYTF	TGTGCCAGCAGCTTAGGGACAGGGGGCAGTGGCTACACCTTC
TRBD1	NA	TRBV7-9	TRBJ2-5	CASSLGRTGQETQYF	TGTGCCAGCAGCTTAGGCAGGACAGGCCAAGAGACCCAGTACTTC
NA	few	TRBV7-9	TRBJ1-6	CASSLGQGGNNSPLHF	TGTGCCAGCAGCTTAGGGCAGGGTGGGAATAATTCACCCCTCCACTTT
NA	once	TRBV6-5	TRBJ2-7	CASRRGEGYEQYF	TGTGCCAGCCGCCGGGGTGAGGGCTACGAGCAGTACTTC
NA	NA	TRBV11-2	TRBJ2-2	CASSFHRNTGELFF	TGTGCCAGCAGCTTCCACAGGAACACCGGGGAGCTGTTTTTT
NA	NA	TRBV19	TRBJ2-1	CASGTHATGRSGSYNEQFF	TGTGCCAGTGGGACCCATGCGACTGGGAGGTCAGGCTCCTACAATGAGCAGTTCTTC
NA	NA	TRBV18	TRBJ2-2	CASSDSANTGELFF	TGTGCCAGCTCGGACTCAGCGAACACCGGGGAGCTGTTTTTT
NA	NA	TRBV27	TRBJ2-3	CASSDLATDTQYF	TGTGCCAGCAGTGATCTAGCAACAGATACGCAGTATTTT
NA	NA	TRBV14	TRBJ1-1	CASSQVQGGNTEAFF	TGTGCCAGCAGCCAAGTCCAGGGAGGGAACACTGAAGCTTTCTTT
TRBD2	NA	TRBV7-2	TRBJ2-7	CASSLVEGLAGAYEQYF	TGTGCCAGCAGCTTAGTAGAGGGACTAGCGGGAGCCTACGAGCAGTACTTC
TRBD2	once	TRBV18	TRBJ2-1	CASSLRLAGRDEQFF	TGTGCCAGCTCACTAAGACTAGCGGGGAGAGATGAGCAGTTCTTC
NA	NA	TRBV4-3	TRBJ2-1	CASANPAGAFNEQFF	TGCGCCAGCGCCAACCCGGCGGGGGCCTTCAATGAGCAGTTCTTC
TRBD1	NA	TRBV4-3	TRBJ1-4	CASSQSGTGNEKLFF	TGCGCCAGCAGCCAAAGTGGGACAGGAAATGAAAAACTGTTTTTT
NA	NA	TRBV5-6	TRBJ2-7	CASSLGQGIYEQYF	TGTGCCAGCAGCTTGGGGCAGGGGATCTACGAGCAGTACTTC
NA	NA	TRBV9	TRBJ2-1	CASSVEIRVGGQYNEQFF	TGTGCCAGCAGCGTAGAGATCCGGGTGGGGGGGCAATACAATGAGCAGTTCTTC
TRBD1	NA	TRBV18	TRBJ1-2	CASSQDRANYGYTF	TGTGCCAGTTCCCAGGACAGGGCTAACTATGGCTACACCTTC
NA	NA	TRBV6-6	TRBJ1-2	CASSSSGNYGYTF	TGTGCCAGCAGTTCTTCAGGGAACTATGGCTACACCTTC
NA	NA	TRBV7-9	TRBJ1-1	CASSREGEAFF	TGTGCCAGCAGCAGGGAGGGAGAAGCTTTCTTT
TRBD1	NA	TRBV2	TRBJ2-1	CASSEVGTGPSDEQFF	TGTGCCAGCAGTGAAGTCGGGACAGGACCATCCGATGAGCAGTTCTTC
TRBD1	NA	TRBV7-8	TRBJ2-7	CASSLELGTVYEQYF	TGTGCCAGCAGCTTAGAACTCGGGACAGTATACGAGCAGTACTTC
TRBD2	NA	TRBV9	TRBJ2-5	CASSSEGLAGPETQYF	TGTGCCAGCAGCTCCGAGGGACTAGCGGGACCGGAGACCCAGTACTTC
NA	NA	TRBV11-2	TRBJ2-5	CASSLSRQETQYF	TGTGCCAGCAGCTTATCCAGGCAAGAGACCCAGTACTTC
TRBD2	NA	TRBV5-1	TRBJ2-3	CASSLAGGTDTQYF	TGCGCCAGCAGCTTAGCGGGAGGCACAGATACGCAGTATTTT
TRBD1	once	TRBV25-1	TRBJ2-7	CASSRDRGGHRYEQYF	TGTGCCAGCAGTAGGGACAGAGGAGGACACCGCTACGAGCAGTACTTC
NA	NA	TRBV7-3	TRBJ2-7	CASSLTEGYEQYF	TGTGCCAGCAGCTTAACTGAGGGATACGAGCAGTACTTC
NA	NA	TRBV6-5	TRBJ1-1	CASSYPGGGAFF	TGTGCCAGCAGTTACCCCGGGGGAGGGGCTTTCTTT
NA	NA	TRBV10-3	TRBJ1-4	CAMQQGVGEKLFF	TGTGCCATGCAACAGGGCGTGGGGGAAAAACTGTTTTTT
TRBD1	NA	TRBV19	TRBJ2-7	CASSQTDRANEQYF	TGTGCCAGTAGTCAAACGGACAGGGCGAACGAGCAGTACTTC
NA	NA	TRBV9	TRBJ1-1	CASSPPGQPTEAFF	TGTGCCAGCAGCCCCCCAGGACAGCCAACTGAAGCTTTCTTT
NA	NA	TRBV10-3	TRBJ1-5	CASGQINQPQHF	TGTGCCAGCGGACAGATCAATCAGCCCCAGCATTTT
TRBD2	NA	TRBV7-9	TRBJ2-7	CASSLIQREKPYEQYF	TGTGCCAGCAGCTTGATTCAGCGGGAGAAACCCTACGAGCAGTACTTC
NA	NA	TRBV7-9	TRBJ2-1	CASSATSRNYNEQFF	TGTGCCAGCAGCGCTACCTCTAGGAACTACAATGAGCAGTTCTTC
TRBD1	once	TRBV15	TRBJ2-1	CATSRGSGQGSNEQFF	TGTGCCACCAGCAGAGGATCGGGACAGGGATCCAATGAGCAGTTCTTC
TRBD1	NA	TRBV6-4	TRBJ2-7	CASSADRGGSEQYF	TGTGCCAGCAGTGCAGACAGGGGGGGCTCTGAGCAGTACTTC
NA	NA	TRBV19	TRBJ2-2	CASEVLGGLPGAGELFF	TGTGCCTCGGAGGTGTTGGGGGGACTCCCCGGGGCCGGGGAGCTGTTTTTT